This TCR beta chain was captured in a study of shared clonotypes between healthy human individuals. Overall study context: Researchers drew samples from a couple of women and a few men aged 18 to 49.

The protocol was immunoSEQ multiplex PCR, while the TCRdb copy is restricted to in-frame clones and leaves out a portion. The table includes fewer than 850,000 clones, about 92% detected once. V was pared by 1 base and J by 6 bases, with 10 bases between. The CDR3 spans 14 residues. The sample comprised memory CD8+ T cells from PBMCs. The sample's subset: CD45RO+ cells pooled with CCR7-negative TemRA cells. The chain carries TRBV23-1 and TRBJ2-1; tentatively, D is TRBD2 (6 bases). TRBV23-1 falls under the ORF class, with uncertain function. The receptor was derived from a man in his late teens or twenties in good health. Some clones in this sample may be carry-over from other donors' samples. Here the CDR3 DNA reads TGCGCCAGCAGTCAATTACGGGGGACCAATGAGCAGTTCTTC. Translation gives CASSQLRGTNEQFF.